This T cell receptor (beta chain) was obtained from a study of blood T cell repertoires in COVID-19. TCRdb's table, derived via immunoSEQ multiplex PCR, lists solely in-frame clones and lacks some. The table lists approximately 69,000 clones, around 76% of them singletons. CDR1 and CDR2 from the germline V gene are SGHTA and FQGNSA. This CDR3 is built from 15 residues. The V and J ends lost 5 bases and 1 base, in that order; junction bases with no gene match: 4. This TCR derives from a woman of 80 years or more with acute or convalescent COVID-19. The material sequenced was peripheral blood. The chain links TRBV7-2 to TRBJ1-5, with 8 bases fitting TRBD1. CDR3 nucleotide sequence: TGTGCCAGCAGCAGGACAGGGTGGAGCAATCAGCCCCAGCATTTT. This codes for CASSRTGWSNQPQHF.